Presented here are 27 T cell receptor beta chains from one specimen sequenced in a study of blood T cell repertoires in COVID-19. Data came from immunoSEQ multiplex PCR; TCRdb stores just in-frame clones and leaves some out. The sample carries about 150,000 clones, around 90% recorded once. Specimen: peripheral blood. These receptors all come from a human donor with COVID-19, enrolled during active disease. The donor label of this sample is uncertain.

This sequence joins TRBV19 and TRBJ2-1, with 9 positions matching TRBD2. The CDR3 has 14 residues. CDR1 and CDR2 from the germline V gene are LNHDA and SQIVND (reference sequence). V was clipped by 8 bases and J by 8 bases; unmatched bases: 10. This chain's CDR3 is CASQREDAADEQFF. CDR3 DNA sequence: TGTGCCAGTCAGCGGGAGGATGCGGCCGATGAGCAGTTCTTC.

The V gene is TRBV5-4, the J gene TRBJ2-3; D perhaps matches TRBD2 (6 bases). The ends were cut back, 4 bases at V and 5 bases at J, with 11 bases in the middle. Germline CDR1 reads SGHNT; CDR2 reads YYREEE (reference sequence). The CDR3 has 13 residues. The CDR3 is CASSGVGGDTQYF. The CDR3 DNA follows: TGTGCCAGCAGCGGGGTGGGGGGAGATACGCAGTATTTT. The complete variable domain, with remaining parts taken from reference TRBV5-4 and TRBJ2-3, reads ETGVTQSPTHLIKTRGQQVTLRCSSQSGHNTVSWYQQALGQGPQFIFQYYREEENGRGNFPPRFSGLQFPNYSSELNVNALELDDSALYLCASSGVGGDTQYFGPGTRLTVL.

The chain uses TRBV5-1 and TRBJ1-1; 7 nucleotides line up with TRBD1. This CDR3 spans 14 amino acids. Germline V CDR1 and CDR2: SGHRS, YFSETQ. The trim removed 0 bases at V and 4 bases at J, leaving 3 bases unmatched. CDR3 coding DNA: TGCGCCAGCAGCTTGGACGGGACAGCCACTGAAGCTTTCTTT. Its protein product is CASSLDGTATEAFF.

The rearrangement links TRBV27 to TRBJ2-2, with TRBD2 matching 16 bases. CDR1 is MNHEY and CDR2 is SMNVEV in the germline V gene (reference sequence). The V segment lost 3 bases and the J segment 4 bases; nucleotides outside the gene matches: 5. The CDR3 is 18 residues long. Written as DNA, the CDR3 is TGTGCCAGCAGTTTGGGACTAGCGGGGGGGCCACCCACCGGGGAGCTGTTTTTT. Translating it yields CASSLGLAGGPPTGELFF.

For the CDR3, the DNA is TGCGCCAGCAGCTTGGGGGATCGGGGGAACATTCAGTACTTC. As protein: CASSLGDRGNIQYF. The rearrangement joins TRBV5-1 to TRBJ2-4; a possible D gene is TRBD2 (6 bases). V shed 0 bases and J shed 7 bases, with 11 bases lying between them. The CDR3 has 14 residues. The V gene's germline CDR1 is SGHRS and CDR2 YFSETQ.

V gene TRBV7-9 combines with J gene TRBJ2-2, with 9 positions matching TRBD1. The germline CDR1 and CDR2 sequences are SEHNR and FQNEAQ (reference sequence). CDR3 length: 15 residues. The V and J ends lost 1 base and 6 bases, in that order; junction bases with no gene match: 3. The CDR3: CASSLGDRAAGELFF. CDR3 bases: TGTGCCAGCAGCTTAGGGGACAGGGCGGCCGGGGAGCTGTTTTTT.

The rearrangement joins TRBV7-9 to TRBJ1-1; 9 nucleotides match TRBD1. J gave up 1 base and V 2 bases, and 5 bases lay outside the gene matches. The CDR3 covers 16 residues. Per the germline V gene, CDR1 is SEHNR and CDR2 is FQNEAQ (reference sequence). This CDR3 reads CASSLTGGYRNTEAFF. CDR3 coding DNA: TGTGCCAGCAGCTTAACAGGGGGCTATAGGAACACTGAAGCTTTCTTT.

This rearrangement joins TRBV18 to TRBJ1-2, with D maybe TRBD1 (6 bases). The V and J ends lost 6 bases and 4 bases respectively, with 21 bases between them. The germline CDR1 and CDR2 sequences are KGHSH and LQKENI. The CDR3 sequence is 16 residues long. CDR3: CASSTGTGSRGYGYTF. In nucleotides, the CDR3 is TGTGCCAGCTCGACCGGTACAGGGTCCCGCGGCTATGGCTACACCTTC.

Only a few counts were recorded for this clone. J is TRBJ2-3 and V is TRBV7-6, with TRBD2 matching 7 bases. Germline V lookup: CDR1 SGHVS, CDR2 FNYEAQ. J lost 0 bases, V lost 4 bases, and 10 bases had no gene match. The CDR3 has 17 residues. This chain's CDR3 is CASSSAPAGSSTDTQYF. The CDR3 coding sequence is TGTGCCAGCAGCTCGGCCCCAGCGGGGTCTAGCACAGATACGCAGTATTTT.

The chain couples TRBV11-2 to TRBJ2-3; TRBD2 matches 11 bases. There are 14 residues in the CDR3. CDR1 and CDR2 (germline): SGHAT, FQNNGV. V shed 4 bases and J 8 bases; nucleotides not matched to a gene: 5. The chain's CDR3 is CASSYSGRAGTQYF. The CDR3 nucleotides are TGTGCCAGCAGCTATAGCGGGAGGGCCGGTACGCAGTATTTT.

Notes on this clone: Its ends do not fully match the called genes, so a read error is possible. The chain combines TRBV5-4 with TRBJ2-1, with TRBD1 identical over 7 bases. There are 14 residues in the CDR3. Germline V lookup: CDR1 SGHNT, CDR2 YYREEE (reference sequence). The CDR3 loop reads CASSPGTAYDEQFF. For the CDR3, the DNA is TGTGCCAGCAGCCCCGGGACAGCCTACGATGAGCAGTTCTTC.

The CDR3 DNA follows: TGCGCCAGCAGCGCCCGGACAGGGGATGGCTACACCTTC. Protein product: CASSARTGDGYTF. This chain links TRBV5-1 with TRBJ1-2; 9 bases are a match to TRBD1. Germline trimming cut 4 bases from V and 6 bases from J; bases unmatched to any gene: 4. From germline, CDR1 is SGHRS and CDR2 YFSETQ. The CDR3 runs to 13 residues.

This sequence joins TRBV6-6 and TRBJ1-1, with D possibly TRBD1 on 6 matching bases. Germline assignment: CDR1 MNHNY and CDR2 SVGAGI (reference sequence). The length of the CDR3 is 12 residues. Trimming pared 6 bases from V and 7 bases from J, leaving 12 bases between. CDR3 sequence (DNA): TGTGCCAGCAGCGAGGACAGCTATGAAGCTTTCTTT. It specifies CASSEDSYEAFF.

This clone was seen ten or more times. The chain carries TRBV4-1 and TRBJ1-3; D is possibly TRBD1 (5 bases). V was shortened by 5 bases and J by 2 bases, with 16 bases between the two germline ends. CDR1 MGHRA and CDR2 YSYEKL come from the germline V gene. The CDR3 is 16 residues long. The CDR3 region has the DNA TGCGCCAGCAGCGAACGCGTCGGCAGGGCTGGAAACACCATATATTTT. It codes for CASSERVGRAGNTIYF.

This clone came up once. This chain connects TRBV6-1 to TRBJ1-2, with D perhaps matching TRBD1 (6 bases). The germline V gene encodes CDR1 MNHNS and CDR2 SASEGT. V shed 2 bases and J shed 6 bases, with 13 bases lying between them. The CDR3 length is 14 residues. The CDR3 protein is CASSEFGGHDGYTF. Here the CDR3 DNA reads TGTGCCAGCAGTGAATTCGGGGGGCACGATGGCTACACCTTC.

The chain couples TRBV24-1 to TRBJ2-5; 9 bases match TRBD1. This CDR3 contains 15 residues. V gave up 0 bases and J gave up 3 bases; unmatched junction bases: 1. Germline assignment: CDR1 KGHDR and CDR2 SFDVKD. For the CDR3, the DNA is TGTGCCACCAGTGATTTGGGGGACAGGGAAGAGACCCAGTACTTC. This gives the protein CATSDLGDREETQYF.

The chain carries TRBV5-1 and TRBJ1-1, with TRBD1 identical over 9 bases. Germline lookup yields CDR1 SGHRS and CDR2 YFSETQ. The CDR3 has 15 residues. Losses at the gene ends were 2 bases for V and 5 bases for J; bases not matched to a gene: 7. CDR3 sequence (DNA): TGCGCCAGCAGCTTATGGACAGGGGCAAGGACTGAAGCTTTCTTT. This encodes CASSLWTGARTEAFF.

This chain uses TRBV5-1 with TRBJ2-2; 11 positions match TRBD2. CDR3 length: 18 residues. Germline CDR1 reads SGHRS; CDR2 reads YFSETQ. The V segment lost 2 bases and the J segment 0 bases; nucleotides outside the gene matches: 6. The CDR3 coding sequence is TGCGCCAGCAGCTTCAGGCCTAGCGGGGGGTCGAACACCGGGGAGCTGTTTTTT. Translating it yields CASSFRPSGGSNTGELFF.

This chain connects TRBV5-1 to TRBJ2-3; 11 bases agree with TRBD2. J gave up 2 bases and V 0 bases, and 2 bases lay outside the gene matches. The CDR3 covers 16 residues. The germline gives CDR1 SGHRS, CDR2 YFSETQ. The CDR3, as DNA: TGCGCCAGCAGCTTGGGACTAGCGGGAATCACAGATACGCAGTATTTT. Translating gives CASSLGLAGITDTQYF.

The sample holds one count of this clone. The rearrangement links TRBV11-3 to TRBJ2-3, with D possibly being TRBD2 (6 bases). This CDR3 is 14 amino acids long. Germline V gene sequence: CDR1 SGHNT, CDR2 YENEEA. V lost 1 base and J lost 4, with 9 bases in between. CDR3 nucleotides: TGTGCCAGCAGCTTAGGGGACTTGGCAGATACGCAGTATTTT. Residues: CASSLGDLADTQYF.

The chain has TRBV21-1 and TRBJ1-2; TRBD1 reflects the table's D call only, with no check against the DNA. TRBV21-1 is a documented pseudogene. The CDR3 sequence is 15 residues long. Written as DNA, the CDR3 is TGTGCCAGCAGCAAACTAATTAGGGCAGGGTATGGCTACACCTTC. This gives the protein CASSKLIRAGYGYTF.

This clone turned up a few times. J is TRBJ1-4 and V is TRBV30; the D is unclear. Germline CDR1 GTSNPN, CDR2 SVGIG (reference sequence). CDR3 size: 14 residues. V lost 0 bases and J lost 4, with 9 bases in between. CDR3 loop: CAWSVWQDNEKLFF. CDR3 in DNA: TGTGCCTGGAGTGTATGGCAGGATAATGAAAAACTGTTTTTT. The full variable domain, its missing parts supplied by reference TRBV30 and TRBJ1-4, is SQTIHQWPATLVQPVGSPLSLECTVEGTSNPNLYWYRQAAGRGLQLLFYSVGIGQISSEVPQNLSASRPQDRQFILSSKKLLLSDSGFYLCAWSVWQDNEKLFFGSGTQLSVL.

The chain is built from TRBV10-1 and TRBJ2-3; 12 bases align to TRBD1. The CDR3 loop spans 16 amino acids. J was trimmed by 6 bases and V by 1 base; bases with no gene match: 5. In germline, CDR1 is WNHNN, CDR2 SYGVQD (reference sequence). The CDR3 nucleotides read TGCGCCAGCAGTGAGTTGGGACAGGGGGCGCGGGATACGCAGTATTTT. It yields the protein CASSELGQGARDTQYF.

The chain joins TRBV2 to TRBJ2-7; 7 bases map to TRBD1. Germline V gives CDR1 SNHLY, CDR2 FYNNEI. The length of the CDR3 is 14 residues. Trimming took 3 bases from V and 5 from J; bases not matched to a gene: 7. The CDR3 region is CASSEADRSDEQYF. In nucleotides, the CDR3 is TGTGCCAGCAGTGAGGCGGACAGGTCCGACGAGCAGTACTTC.

V and J are TRBV6-6 and TRBJ2-5; 9 bases align to TRBD1. The V gene end was trimmed by 7 bases and the J gene end by 2 bases; junction bases not matched to a gene: 8. CDR3 length equals 15 residues. Per the germline V gene, CDR1 is MNHNY and CDR2 is SVGAGI (reference sequence). DNA of the CDR3: TGTGCCAGCACCGGACAGGGGCGGTTACAAGAGACCCAGTACTTC. Encoded protein: CASTGQGRLQETQYF.

V and J are TRBV19 and TRBJ1-1; 7 bases line up with TRBD1. Germline V gives CDR1 LNHDA, CDR2 SQIVND (reference sequence). Unmatched junction bases numbered 6, after V lost 2 bases and J lost 0 bases. There are 16 residues in the CDR3. CDR3 protein: CASSISRGSVNTEAFF. Here the CDR3 DNA reads TGTGCCAGTAGTATATCCAGGGGGAGCGTGAACACTGAAGCTTTCTTT.

This chain uses TRBV27 with TRBJ1-2; TRBD1 is a possible D gene (6 bases). Trimming left V 8 bases short and J 5 bases short, with 21 bases between. The CDR3 has 15 amino acids. Germline V lookup: CDR1 MNHEY, CDR2 SMNVEV (reference sequence). The CDR3 DNA follows: TGTGCCAGCGGGGGGGGTGGCAGGGGAGTTTATGGCTACACCTTC. It codes for CASGGGGRGVYGYTF.